This T cell receptor beta chain was retrieved from a study of cytomegalovirus exposure and HLA in healthy donors (dated by TCRdb to about 2017). About the study as a whole: An earlier analysis of a few hundred of the donors reported 276 Gb of sequence data and 117 million unique TCR beta sequences obtained from around 190 million T cells. About 300 gigabases of sequencing data and 75 million to 85 million unique TCR sequences made up an early release that covered 500 to 700 HLA-typed donors. The genetic ancestry cluster associated with self-reported Caucasian donors included over 65% of the roughly 380 genotyped donors. The aim of the study was to test whether cataloging public T cell receptors could identify signatures of past pathogen exposure. The T cell repertoires of 666 subjects were profiled by immunosequencing and related to cytomegalovirus serostatus. Along with the roughly 710-subject first cohort, a separate validation cohort of over 90 different subjects was used. High-throughput TCR immunosequencing, statistical association of individual TCRs with disease status, and machine learning were combined to predict cytomegalovirus infection status. In a later analysis, previously published TCR beta repertoires from 666 donors were re-analyzed and high-resolution HLA genotyping was added so that TCR occurrence patterns could be studied. Rather than drawing on any new phenotypic data, the later analysis identified candidate immune exposures from TCR beta sequences and the way those sequences occurred across donors. An earlier analysis of some 600 of the donors applied high-throughput TCR beta sequencing to assess whether each TCR beta V gene segment acted as functional or pseudogenic. Donor age, sex, ethnicity and CMV serostatus were compiled together with the repertoire data. A later genetic analysis took genome-wide SNP genotypes for about three fifths of the roughly 670 donors and used that subset as a discovery cohort. Every discovery cohort repertoire had been produced on one sequencing platform. Both class I and class II loci were covered by HLA typing, at four-digit resolution. The number of typed donors differed by locus: about 620-640 for A, B, C, DRB1 and DQB1; some 500 for DQA1; 606 for DPA1; and around 470 for DPB1. Because of strong linkage in the cohort, roughly five DR-DQ haplotypes were treated as single units for association and clustering. Across 300 to 500 genotyped donors of the cohort, an average of roughly 250,000 unique TCR beta nucleotide sequences per donor were sequenced, and 15% to 20% of those sequences were non-productive.

This clone was counted only a few times. Its antigen is still unknown. Nothing much larger sits one base from this clone, and base qualities are not available. Library preparation used the immunoSEQ multiplex PCR assay. The multiplex PCR relied on a mix of 60 forward primers for TCR Vbeta segments and 13 reverse primers for TCR Jbeta segments. Amplification of the CDR3 region of rearranged TCR beta genes was performed with a multiplex PCR assay on genomic DNA. The amplified TCR beta libraries were sequenced on the Illumina HiSeq System as 87-base-pair reads. On the authors' methods: Across the 700 or so repertoires, a later analysis counted roughly 84 million unique TCR beta chains, 9 million to 14 million of which were shared by at least two donors. To remove PCR and sequencing errors, raw reads were error-corrected and collapsed into unique sequences using a nearest-neighbor algorithm that merged closely related sequences. Alignment of CDR3 sequences to IMGT reference sequences was used to assign V, D and J gene segments. Each retained sequence needed at least a six-nucleotide match to both a V gene segment and a J gene segment. Rearrangements were called productive when the CDR3 lacked stop codons and stayed in frame with V and J; all others were non-productive. Following IMGT convention, CDR3 was defined as the stretch from the second conserved V-encoded cysteine to the conserved J-encoded phenylalanine. The earlier analysis of 500 to 650 of the donors excluded any sequence lacking an unambiguous match to a single V gene segment. An earlier analysis of fewer than 650 of the donors classified V segments as functional when productive rearrangements were above 56.7% and as segregating when the standard deviation between donors was above 5%. A statistical classification framework was built for diagnosing cytomegalovirus status from the catalog of TCR beta chain sequences. In a later analysis, TCR nucleotide sequences were compared against IMGT/GENE-DB human TR gene sequences so that V and J genes could be assigned. A later analysis assigned CDR3 sequences and most-parsimonious VDJ recombination scenarios with the TCRdist pipeline. In a later analysis, each TCR beta chain was defined by its CDR3 amino acid sequence together with its V-gene family, and reads without a unique V-gene family were excluded. As a way to deal with suspected cross-contamination and a sequencing artifact, a later analysis dropped over 550 nucleotide sequences that were highly shared and had low generation probability. A later analysis calculated a clonal expansion index for each public chain from normalized within-repertoire ranks of inferred template counts. In a later analysis, generation probabilities were computed with a VDJ recombination model fitted to out-of-frame rearrangements, and the resulting probabilities were checked against IGoR. In a later analysis, TCR-TCR, TCR-HLA and TCR-CMV co-occurrence was scored with hypergeometric tests, and a repertoire-size bias correction was applied to TCR pairs. In a later analysis, false discovery rates were estimated by permuting HLA or CMV assignments 20 times. In a later analysis, co-occurring TCRs were grouped using DBSCAN, and TCRdist sequence similarity was added for clustering within HLA-allele-positive subsets. Co-occurrence clustering excluded repertoires with fewer than 30,000 or more than 120,000 public chains, plus five with anomalous nucleotide sharing. TCRdb took this table from immuneACCESS and kept in-frame rearrangements with V and J called. Such tables lack part of the clones; where checked against another copy, unresolved V genes explain under half of the gap, and the rest is unexplained. V and J calls and clone size are as listed in that table; D and trimming were resolved from the DNA. For this sample the table gives fewer than 250,000 clones, of which more than 75% were detected only once. The ten largest make up roughly 6% of the sample.

The cohort was made up of 666 healthy bone marrow donors. At the time of sampling, all cohort members were nominally healthy, though unrecorded immune exposures were likely present. The donor was CMV seropositive and was included in the group of almost 300 seropositive cohort members. A peripheral blood sample was provided by each donor, and peripheral blood mononuclear cells were used for TCR beta sequencing. Genomic DNA extraction from the blood cell samples was performed with the Qiagen DNeasy Blood Extraction Kit. The CDR3 covers 16 residues, taking in both the cysteine and the phenylalanine. The DNA shown is the 48-base CDR3, in frame from base 1. For CDR1 and CDR2, the germline V gene lists SGHVS and FQNEAQ. V ends up 6 bases short and J 5 bases short, with an unmatched junction base count of 9. The full study reports these points: Because some donors lacked HLA typing at each locus, the association tests relied only on the typed subset. In this cohort, only TCR beta chains were sequenced, and detectable features were limited by the absence of alpha or paired-chain data. Broadly in line with IMGT annotations, most TCR beta V segments showed up in productive rearrangements about 87% or about 30% of the time in an earlier analysis of 450 to 750 of the donors. The sequencing pipeline was judged likely to have produced a cluster of highly shared sequence variants as a technical artifact. The authors suggested that the approach could potentially be extended to other disease states and immunological phenotypes. In a later analysis, around 17,000 TCR beta sequences were associated with specific HLA alleles at a false discovery rate of 0.05. In the study, roughly 160 TCR beta chains were listed as associated with cytomegalovirus. In a later analysis, the rate of TCR association differed among HLA loci, with DRB1 alleles having the most associated TCRs and HLA-C alleles having the fewest. For the cohort, immune exposure information was limited to CMV serostatus. In vitro tests confirmed that a few of the cytomegalovirus-associated TCR beta chains recognize cytomegalovirus antigens. Sequencing depth was assumed to be roughly uniform across donors in the presence/absence analyses, though that assumption may not hold. A later genetic analysis associated a missense DCLRE1C variant with V-gene and J-gene trimming of TCR beta chains, and an independent cohort replicated the association. A later analysis found that HLA-associated TCR beta chains were more clonally expanded and had lower generation probabilities than equally common non-associated chains. Linkage disequilibrium might explain the correlated functional status among segregating V segments, but an unknown experimental factor could not be ruled out. In a later analysis, most CMV-associated TCR beta chains were found to appear HLA-restricted, with HLA associations seemingly driven largely by CMV exposure. A further reported finding was that TCR beta sequences accurately predicted the HLA-A and HLA-B alleles for most subjects in the first cohort. Strong co-occurrence of HLA alleles, especially DR and DQ, made assigning TCR associations to individual alleles difficult. Cytomegalovirus status was reported to be diagnosed by the classifier with high specificity and sensitivity in both the original and validation cohorts. Because counts were too low, fewer than 20 rarely observed V segments, including chromosome 9 orphons, were excluded from the earlier analysis of roughly 580 of the donors. Across donors, most TCR sequences were observed very rarely, whereas some public TCRs were present in many individuals. The 87-base-pair reads could not distinguish some IMGT-functional V segments, including TRBV6-2 and TRBV6-3, so those segments were excluded. Several of the top co-occurrence clusters appeared to be linked to parvovirus B19, influenza, CMV and Epstein-Barr virus, according to a later analysis. According to a later genetic analysis, donors in an Asian-associated ancestry cluster had fewer N-insertions in productive TCRs than the roughly 700-donor mean.

This clonotype originated in a man aged 40-49 years in good health and CMV-seropositive. The sample taken for sequencing was PBMCs. The sequence joins TRBV7-8 to TRBJ2-1; the central 11 bases match TRBD2. In nucleotides, the sequence is TGTGCCAGCAGTTCTTTAGCGGGAGGGCTCCACAATGAGCAGTTCTTC. This sequence encodes CASSSLAGGLHNEQFF.